The 24 T cell receptor beta chains presented below share a single source sample, sequenced in a study of T cells in Graves' hyperthyroidism and ophthalmopathy. Template material for amplifying TCR beta CDR3 regions consisted of RNA transcripts. During a first-round RT-PCR of the TCR CDR3, the HTBI primer set was used. TCRdb recomputed calls from the multiplex PCR reads with MiXCR, one row per CDR3 protein. Of about 480,000 distinct CDR3 sequences listed, 13% to 15% are singletons. The sequenced material came from blood. These receptors were obtained from a woman aged 18-30 years with Graves' hyperthyroidism.

A few counts support this clonotype. The CDR3: CAWSGAGKSYNEQFF. CDR3 bases: TGTGCCTGGAGTGGGGCGGGAAAGTCCTACAATGAGCAGTTCTTC. The chain recombines TRBV30 with TRBJ2-1, with D possibly matching TRBD2 (6 bases). This CDR3 is 15 amino acids long. Germline lookup yields CDR1 GTSNPN and CDR2 SVGIG (reference sequence). V lost 1 base and J 1 base, leaving 11 bases between the germline ends. Based on the CDR3 plus reference TRBV30 and TRBJ2-1, the full variable domain is SQTIHQWPATLVQPVGSPLSLECTVEGTSNPNLYWYRQAAGRGLQLLFYSVGIGQISSEVPQNLSASRPQDRQFILSSKKLLLSDSGFYLCAWSGAGKSYNEQFFGPGTRLTVL.

This clonotype was found a few times. The rearrangement links TRBV27 to TRBJ1-1, with D hard to call. Trimming shortened V by 4 bases and J by 0 bases, and 9 bases separated the two germline ends. Germline assignment: CDR1 MNHEY and CDR2 SMNVEV (reference sequence). This CDR3 is built from 14 residues. Here the CDR3 DNA reads TGTGCCAGCAGTTATGGCAGCCTGAACACTGAAGCTTTCTTT. This codes for CASSYGSLNTEAFF.

The chain employs TRBV7-9 and TRBJ2-3, with 8 bases identical to TRBD2. The germline V gene encodes CDR1 SEHNR and CDR2 FQNEAQ (reference sequence). J gave up 2 bases and V 1 base, and 8 bases lay outside the gene matches. This CDR3 has 17 residues. This chain's CDR3 is CASSLDVEAGVTDTQYF. In DNA, the CDR3 is TGTGCCAGCAGCTTAGATGTCGAAGCGGGAGTCACAGATACGCAGTATTTT.

This clonotype was counted only a few times. The chain couples TRBV12-3 or TRBV12-4 to TRBJ2-1; 8 positions match TRBD1. V trimming: 6 bases; J trimming: 3 bases; junction bases outside the gene matches: 7. CDR3 length equals 15 residues. In nucleotides, the CDR3 is TGTGCCAGCAGGGGAGGACAGGGACTCTACAATGAGCAGTTCTTC. Encoded protein: CASRGGQGLYNEQFF.

In this sample, this clonotype turned up many times. CDR3 nucleotide sequence: TGCAGCGCGGCAGCTAGCGGAGATACGCAGTATTTT. It is translated as CSAAASGDTQYF. The chain recombines TRBV29-1 with TRBJ2-3; 7 nucleotides match TRBD2. This CDR3 comprises 12 residues. V lost 7 bases, J lost 5 bases, and 6 bases stayed unmatched. Germline values: CDR1 SQVTM, CDR2 ANQGSEA.

This chain uses TRBV24-1 with TRBJ2-1, with 7 nucleotides matching TRBD1. The V gene's germline CDR1 is KGHDR and CDR2 SFDVKD. This CDR3 comprises 14 residues. The V and J ends lost 4 bases and 7 bases, in that order; junction bases with no gene match: 6. The CDR3 DNA reads TGTGCCACCAGTGACACCAGACAGGGTAATGAGCAGTTCTTC. Residues: CATSDTRQGNEQFF.

This clonotype has ten or more counts. Mismatch with germline at one junction end may stem from a read error. The V and J genes are TRBV7-7 and TRBJ2-1; D might be TRBD1 or TRBD2, each matching 5 bases. The CDR3 contains 16 residues. CDR1 and CDR2 from the germline V gene are SSHAT and FNYEAQ (reference sequence). Written as DNA, the CDR3 is TGTGCTAGCAGCTTAGGGGCCGGGACCGTCTACAATGAGCAGTTCTTC. This codes for CASSLGAGTVYNEQFF.

This clonotype was observed at least ten times. V gene TRBV7-9 combines with J gene TRBJ2-1; unclear D gene. The V end was cut by 8 bases, the J end by 4 bases, with 12 bases between. The germline CDR1 and CDR2 sequences are SEHNR and FQNEAQ (reference sequence). CDR3 length: 13 residues. The CDR3 protein is CASPLQGYNEQFF. As DNA, the CDR3 is TGTGCCAGCCCATTACAAGGTTACAATGAGCAGTTCTTC.

This clonotype was recorded a few times. The V gene is TRBV6-2 or TRBV6-3, the J gene TRBJ2-1; 8 bases line up with TRBD2. The CDR3 has 16 amino acids. Trimming cost V 6 bases and J 0 bases; bases outside gene matches: 7. Germline V lookup: CDR1 MNHEY, CDR2 SVGEGT. The CDR3 is CASRELAGSSYNEQFF. CDR3 coding DNA: TGTGCCAGCAGAGAGCTAGCGGGTAGCTCCTACAATGAGCAGTTCTTC.

There are many counts of this clonotype. The chain employs TRBV10-2 and TRBJ2-1, with a weak D call TRBD1 (6 bases). The CDR3 covers 17 residues. V was shortened by 8 bases and J by 5 bases, with 25 bases between the two germline ends. Germline loops: CDR1 WSHSY, CDR2 SAAADI. CDR3 sequence reads: CASLRDWGQGRDNEQFF. The CDR3 bases are TGCGCCAGCCTAAGGGATTGGGGGCAGGGGCGGGACAATGAGCAGTTCTTC.

This clonotype occurred a few times. The J gene is TRBJ1-3, the V gene TRBV12-3 or TRBV12-4; TRBD1 agrees at 7 bases. V lost 6 bases and J lost 8; bases outside the gene matches: 16. The CDR3 runs 16 residues. CDR3 DNA: TGTGCCAGCAGCCTTAGGGGGCAGGGAGGACGGTACACCATATATTTT. This codes for CASSLRGQGGRYTIYF.

This clonotype was seen repeatedly, ten times or more. As DNA, the CDR3 is TGTGCCAGCAGCCCCCAAGACGAGACCCAGTACTTC. Encoded protein: CASSPQDETQYF. The chain is built from TRBV11-2 and TRBJ2-5; D ambiguous. The germline V and J ends were trimmed by 5 bases and 5 bases, with 9 bases remaining between them. The germline V gene has CDR1 SGHAT and CDR2 FQNNGV. There are 12 residues in the CDR3. Supplemented by reference TRBV11-2 and TRBJ2-5, the full variable domain reads EAGVAQSPRYKIIEKRQSVAFWCNPISGHATLYWYQQILGQGPKLLIQFQNNGVVDDSQLPKDRFSAERLKGVDSTLKIQPAKLEDSAVYLCASSPQDETQYFGPGTRLLVL.

This clonotype was seen ten or more times. CDR3 sequence (DNA): TGTGCTAGTGGTTTGGGCCCTGGCTACAATCAGCCCCAGCATTTT. This codes for CASGLGPGYNQPQHF. V is TRBV12-5 and J is TRBJ1-5; no clear D. The V and J ends lost 1 base and 3 bases respectively, with 10 bases between them. Looked up from germline, CDR1 is LGHNT and CDR2 is FRNRAP. This CDR3 comprises 15 residues.

This clonotype was seen more than once but under ten times. The chain combines TRBV6-1 with TRBJ1-1; no clear D. The CDR3 runs to 14 residues. Trimming pared 6 bases from V and 6 bases from J, leaving 17 bases between. Germline CDR1 reads MNHNS; CDR2 reads SASEGT. The CDR3 bases are TGTGCCAGCAGCCCCCGGTCCCGCCTTGCTGAAGCTTTCTTT. Translating gives CASSPRSRLAEAFF.

This clonotype was seen ten or more times. The rearrangement uses TRBV5-1 and TRBJ1-2; D gene uncertain. V was cut by 0 bases and J by 4 bases, with 10 bases left in between. The CDR3 is 14 residues long. In germline, CDR1 is SGHRS, CDR2 YFSETQ. CDR3 DNA: TGCGCCAGCAGCTTGGAACAGCGGTCCTATGGCTACACCTTC. It yields the protein CASSLEQRSYGYTF.

This clonotype was counted many times. The chain uses TRBV12-3 or TRBV12-4 and TRBJ2-1, with TRBD1 matching 7 bases. V lost 2 bases to trimming and J lost 4 bases; unmatched junction nucleotides: 2. The CDR3 has 14 amino acids. CDR3 amino acids: CASSLRGQYNEQFF. The CDR3 region has the DNA TGTGCCAGCAGTTTACGGGGACAGTACAATGAGCAGTTCTTC.

Many counts were recorded for this clonotype. The CDR3 DNA reads TGCAGTGCCAAGGTTGACAGGGCCCTAAACAATCAGCCCCAGCATTTT. This translates into CSAKVDRALNNQPQHF. This rearrangement joins TRBV20-1 to TRBJ1-5; 7 bases line up with TRBD1. V trimming: 6 bases; J trimming: 3 bases; junction bases outside the gene matches: 14. The germline V gene encodes CDR1 DFQATT and CDR2 SNEGSKA (reference sequence). The CDR3 has 16 amino acids.

This clonotype was counted only a few times. The chain has TRBV7-9 and TRBJ2-5; D gene ambiguous. The CDR3 covers 11 residues. Germline CDR1 SEHNR, CDR2 FQNEAQ (reference sequence). V was pared by 8 bases and J by 4 bases, with 8 bases between. The CDR3 is CASGVGETQYF. The CDR3 bases are TGTGCCAGCGGGGTGGGAGAGACCCAGTACTTC.

This clonotype showed up just once. This may arise from a read error, as a much more abundant clone is one base away. This rearrangement joins TRBV9 to TRBJ1-1; D may be TRBD1 (5 bases). CDR1 is SGDLS and CDR2 is YYNGEE in the germline V gene. The CDR3 extends over 13 amino acids. Deletions cut 0 bases from V and 4 bases from J, with 7 bases between. The CDR3 protein is CASSVEGATEAFF. The CDR3 region has the DNA TGTGCCAGCAGCGTAGAAGGGGCCACTGAAGCTTTCTTT.

This clonotype has just a few counts. This sequence joins TRBV7-9 and TRBJ1-1, with D maybe TRBD1 (5 bases). The V and J ends lost 2 bases and 7 bases respectively, with 14 bases between them. The CDR3 has 14 residues. Germline-derived CDR1 and CDR2 are SEHNR and FQNEAQ (reference sequence). In DNA form, the CDR3 reads TGTGCCAGCAGCTTATTGACTAGGGGTGTTGAAGCTTTCTTT. Translating it yields CASSLLTRGVEAFF. Full variable domain (remainder filled in from reference TRBV7-9 and TRBJ1-1): DTGVSQNPRHKITKRGQNVTFRCDPISEHNRLYWYRQTLGQGPEFLTYFQNEAQLEKSRLLSDRFSAERPKGSFSTLEIQRTEQGDSAMYLCASSLLTRGVEAFFGQGTRLTVV.

Ten or more counts support this clonotype. The CDR3 spells CASSYSAGQGTYEQYF. For the CDR3, the DNA is TGTGCCAGCAGTTACTCAGCGGGACAGGGAACCTACGAGCAGTACTTC. The V gene is TRBV6-5, the J gene TRBJ2-7, with 9 bases matching TRBD1. CDR3 length: 16 residues. CDR1 is MNHEY, CDR2 SVGAGI, per germline. The J segment lost 2 bases and the V segment lost 0 bases, leaving 5 bases of the junction unmatched.

This clonotype appeared many times. The chain joins TRBV20-1 to TRBJ2-7; 7 bases match TRBD2. CDR1 and CDR2 (germline): DFQATT, SNEGSKA (reference sequence). This CDR3 region has 13 residues. Unmatched junction bases numbered 6, after V lost 2 bases and J lost 5 bases. DNA of the CDR3: TGCAGTGCTAGACCGGGACTATCCCACGAGCAGTACGTC. Translation: CSARPGLSHEQYV.

The V gene is TRBV15, the J gene TRBJ1-5, with D tentatively TRBD1 (5 bases). This CDR3 contains 14 residues. V dropped 1 base and J dropped 6 bases, with 10 bases sitting between them. The germline gives CDR1 LNHNV, CDR2 YYDKDF (reference sequence). This chain's CDR3 is CATSRGDVFQPQHF. CDR3 coding DNA: TGTGCCACCAGCAGAGGGGACGTATTTCAGCCCCAGCATTTT.

The V gene is TRBV20-1, the J gene TRBJ1-4; 7 nucleotides match TRBD1. This CDR3 is 13 amino acids long. Germline trimming cut 6 bases from V and 10 bases from J; bases unmatched to any gene: 11. Germline CDR1 DFQATT, CDR2 SNEGSKA (reference sequence). This chain's CDR3 is CSAPTGYGGKLFF. The DNA of the CDR3 is TGCAGTGCCCCGACAGGGTATGGCGGAAAACTGTTTTTT.